This TCR beta chain was profiled in a study of CD8 T cells in Susac syndrome. CD8+ and CD4+ T cells taken from blood had their TCR beta sequenced. TEMRA cells were FACS-enriched, and CD8+ and CD4+ T cells were isolated negatively. A quantity of roughly 0.5 to 1 ug RNA underwent reverse transcription using random hexamers. It was immunoSEQ multiplex PCR that amplified TCR beta CDR3 across 54 Vbeta and 13 Jbeta. TCRdb recomputed calls from the immunoSEQ multiplex PCR reads with MiXCR, one row per CDR3 protein. The table shows about 440,000 distinct CDR3 sequences, with 75% to 90% occurring only once. The CDR3 runs to 17 residues. CDR1 is SEHNR, CDR2 FQNEAQ, per germline (reference sequence). V was shortened by 3 bases and J by 0 bases, with 15 bases between the two germline ends.

This chain links TRBV7-9 with TRBJ2-1; D is possibly TRBD2 (7 bases). This clonotype was sampled from a human donor with multiple sclerosis. The sample comprised CD8+ T cells from PBMCs. The CDR3 bases are TGTGCCAGCAGCTTTTCTACGGGGGGCTCCTCCTACAATGAGCAGTTCTTC. It translates to CASSFSTGGSSYNEQFF.